A single sample gave rise to the 11 T cell receptor beta chains below, sequenced in a study of T-cell memory formation after mild COVID-19. MiXCR, applied by TCRdb to the 5' RACE reads, yields one record per CDR3 protein. The sample lists roughly 500,000 distinct CDR3 sequences; roughly 20% were seen once. The sequenced sample consisted of PBMCs or a T cell subset sorted from them (not recorded which). The receptor set was obtained from an adult woman who had mild COVID-19 (a few samples of this study predate the infection). Cell type and time point are not known.

This clonotype came up a few times. The chain links TRBV13 to TRBJ2-3; D is perhaps TRBD2 (7 bases). CDR3 length: 16 amino acids. The germline V gene has CDR1 PRHDT and CDR2 FYEKMQ (reference sequence). V was cut by 2 bases and J by 0 bases, with 12 bases left in between. The CDR3 sequence is CASSLRRGLSTDTQYF. For the CDR3, the DNA is TGTGCCAGCAGCTTAAGGCGGGGGCTCAGCACAGATACGCAGTATTTT.

The V call is TRBV3-1, the J call TRBJ1-1; D may be TRBD1 (5 bases). V lost 4 bases and J 4 bases, leaving 10 bases between the germline ends. The germline CDR1 and CDR2 sequences are LGHDT and YNNKEL (reference sequence). The CDR3 extends over 13 amino acids. The CDR3 sequence is CASSLLDTTEAFF. For the CDR3, the DNA is TGTGCCAGCAGCCTCCTGGACACCACTGAAGCTTTCTTT.

This clonotype was counted many times. The chain links TRBV6-2 or TRBV6-3 to TRBJ2-2; 15 bases match TRBD2. V lost 1 base to trimming and J lost 5 bases; unmatched junction nucleotides: 11. CDR1 is MNHEY and CDR2 is SVGEGT in the germline V gene. This CDR3 comprises 20 residues. CDR3 residues: CASSYYGLAGGPRVTGELFF. DNA for the CDR3: TGTGCCAGCAGTTACTACGGACTAGCGGGAGGGCCGAGGGTTACCGGGGAGCTGTTTTTT.

This chain links TRBV4-1 with TRBJ2-6; 9 positions match TRBD1. Trimming cost V 0 bases and J 0 bases; bases outside gene matches: 3. CDR3 size: 18 residues. The germline CDR1 and CDR2 sequences are MGHRA and YSYEKL. CDR3 sequence: CASSQDRTGVSGANVLTF. The CDR3 nucleotides are TGCGCCAGCAGCCAAGATAGGACAGGGGTCTCTGGGGCCAACGTCCTGACTTTC.

The J gene is TRBJ2-2, the V gene TRBV4-2; TRBD2 matches 8 bases. The CDR3 has 18 amino acids. V lost 0 bases to trimming and J lost 4 bases; unmatched junction nucleotides: 10. Germline V CDR1 and CDR2: LGHNA, YNFKEQ. The CDR3 DNA sequence: TGTGCCAGCAGCCAAGATCCGGTTAGCGGGACGACCACCGGGGAGCTGTTTTTT. Translating gives CASSQDPVSGTTTGELFF.

The chain couples TRBV11-3 to TRBJ2-3; 9 bases are a match to TRBD2. V gave up 5 bases and J gave up 4 bases; unmatched junction bases: 7. There are 15 residues in the CDR3. Germline V gene sequence: CDR1 SGHNT, CDR2 YENEEA. CDR3 in amino acids: CASSLSSGKADTQYF. CDR3 nucleotides: TGTGCCAGCAGCCTATCTAGCGGGAAGGCAGATACGCAGTATTTT.

This clonotype was seen a handful of times. The chain is built from TRBV2 and TRBJ1-1, with D hard to call. The V end was cut by 4 bases, the J end by 2 bases, with 8 bases between. CDR3 length equals 13 residues. Germline CDR1 is SNHLY and CDR2 is FYNNEI. The CDR3 spells CASSVEQNTEAFF. Written as DNA, the CDR3 is TGTGCCAGCAGTGTAGAGCAAAACACTGAAGCTTTCTTT.

The chain links TRBV20-1 to TRBJ2-3; 11 bases fit TRBD1. Unmatched junction bases numbered 17, after V lost 6 bases and J lost 6 bases. CDR1 and CDR2 from the germline V gene are DFQATT and SNEGSKA (reference sequence). This CDR3 has 17 residues. CDR3: CSAAGTGGTIPRDTQYF. The DNA for the CDR3 is TGCAGTGCAGCCGGGACAGGGGGTACAATACCGAGGGATACGCAGTATTTT.

V usage is TRBV18 and J usage is TRBJ2-5, with a possible D match to TRBD2 (5 bases). The germline gives CDR1 KGHSH, CDR2 LQKENI. Trimming left V 6 bases short and J 4 bases short, with 12 bases between. The CDR3 covers 13 residues. CDR3 in DNA: TGTGCCAGCTCCTCTGGCCGGGGAGAGACCCAGTACTTC. It specifies CASSSGRGETQYF. The full variable domain, with the rest looked up from reference TRBV18 and TRBJ2-5, is NAGVMQNPRHLVRRRGQEARLRCSPMKGHSHVYWYRQLPEEGLKFMVYLQKENIIDESGMPKERFSAEFPKEGPSILRIQQVVRGDSAAYFCASSSGRGETQYFGPGTRLLVL.

This clonotype was observed a handful of times. The J gene is TRBJ2-1, the V gene TRBV7-6; 11 positions agree with TRBD2. Germline V gene sequence: CDR1 SGHVS, CDR2 FNYEAQ. The CDR3 has 18 residues. V dropped 2 bases and J dropped 3; count of bases not matched to a gene: 9. The CDR3 DNA is TGTGCCAGCAGCTTAAGGCTAGCGGGAGGAAGAAACTACAATGAGCAGTTCTTC. Its translation: CASSLRLAGGRNYNEQFF.

In this sample, this clonotype turned up many times. The rearrangement joins TRBV29-1 to TRBJ2-2, with TRBD2 as a possible D gene (6 bases). This CDR3 contains 14 residues. Germline V gives CDR1 SQVTM, CDR2 ANQGSEA. The V gene lost 4 bases and the J gene lost 3 bases, with 12 bases spanning the gap. CDR3 nucleotide sequence: TGCAGCGTTGCTCGGGACTCTCACACCGGGGAGCTGTTTTTT. It translates to CSVARDSHTGELFF.